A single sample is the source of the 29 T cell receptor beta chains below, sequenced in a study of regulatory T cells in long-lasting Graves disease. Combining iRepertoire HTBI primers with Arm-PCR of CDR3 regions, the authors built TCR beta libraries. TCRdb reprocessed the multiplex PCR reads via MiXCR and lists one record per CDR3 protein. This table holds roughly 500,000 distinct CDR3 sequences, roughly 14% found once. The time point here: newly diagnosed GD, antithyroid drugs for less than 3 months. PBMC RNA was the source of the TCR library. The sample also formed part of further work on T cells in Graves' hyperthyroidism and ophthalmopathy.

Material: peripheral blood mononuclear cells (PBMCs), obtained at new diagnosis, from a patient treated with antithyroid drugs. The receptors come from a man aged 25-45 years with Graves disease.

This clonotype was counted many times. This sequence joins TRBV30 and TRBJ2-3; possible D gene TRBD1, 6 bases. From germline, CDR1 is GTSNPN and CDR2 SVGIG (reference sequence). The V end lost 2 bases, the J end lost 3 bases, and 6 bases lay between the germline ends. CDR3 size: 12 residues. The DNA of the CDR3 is TGTGCCTGGAGTCAGGGGACAGATACGCAGTATTTT. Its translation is CAWSQGTDTQYF.

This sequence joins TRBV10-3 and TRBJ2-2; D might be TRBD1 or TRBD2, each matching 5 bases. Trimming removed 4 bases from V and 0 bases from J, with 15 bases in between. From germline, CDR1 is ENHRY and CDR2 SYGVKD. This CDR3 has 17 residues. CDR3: CAISGGQGPSNTGELFF. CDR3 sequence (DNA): TGTGCCATCAGTGGCGGGCAGGGACCTTCGAACACCGGGGAGCTGTTTTTT.

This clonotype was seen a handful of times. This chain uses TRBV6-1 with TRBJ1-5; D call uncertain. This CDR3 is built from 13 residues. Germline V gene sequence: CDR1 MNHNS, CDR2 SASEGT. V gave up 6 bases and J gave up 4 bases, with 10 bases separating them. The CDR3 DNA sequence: TGTGCCAGCAGACGGACTGCAAATCAGCCCCAGCATTTT. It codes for CASRRTANQPQHF.

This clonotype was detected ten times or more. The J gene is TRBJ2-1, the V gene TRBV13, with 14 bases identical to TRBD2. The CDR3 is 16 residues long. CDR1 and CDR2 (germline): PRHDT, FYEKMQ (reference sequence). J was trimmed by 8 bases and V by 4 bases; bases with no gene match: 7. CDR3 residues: CASSWSGTSGSDEQFF. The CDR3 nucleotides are TGTGCCAGCAGCTGGTCCGGGACTAGCGGGAGTGATGAGCAGTTCTTC.

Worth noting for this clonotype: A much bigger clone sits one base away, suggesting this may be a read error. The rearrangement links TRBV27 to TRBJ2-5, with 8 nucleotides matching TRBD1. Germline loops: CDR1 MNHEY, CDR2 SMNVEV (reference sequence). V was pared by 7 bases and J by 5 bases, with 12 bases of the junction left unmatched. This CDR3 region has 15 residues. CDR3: CASNGIRGRVETQYF. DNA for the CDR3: TGTGCCAGCAACGGGATCAGGGGGCGGGTGGAGACCCAGTACTTC.

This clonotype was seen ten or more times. DNA for the CDR3: TGTGCCAGCAGTTTCCAGGTTCCCCAGGAGGAGCAGTTCTTC. Its protein is CASSFQVPQEEQFF. The genes are TRBV2 and TRBJ2-1; D is unresolved. This CDR3 is 14 amino acids long. CDR1 is SNHLY and CDR2 is FYNNEI in the germline V gene. Trimming left V 5 bases short and J 10 bases short, with 18 bases between.

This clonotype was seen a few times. This CDR3 reads CASSQGQGLSYNEQFF. CDR3 coding DNA: TGTGCCAGCTCACAGGGACAGGGTTTGTCCTACAATGAGCAGTTCTTC. This chain connects TRBV18 to TRBJ2-1, with 9 bases matching TRBD1. This CDR3 is 16 amino acids long. V dropped 4 bases and J dropped 1; count of bases not matched to a gene: 5. Germline assignment: CDR1 KGHSH and CDR2 LQKENI.

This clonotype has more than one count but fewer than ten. CDR3 nucleotides: TGTGCCAGCAGCTCCCGAGCCGCGGGAGACACCGGGGAGCTGTTTTTT. Translation: CASSSRAAGDTGELFF. The chain recombines TRBV7-2 with TRBJ2-2; 7 nucleotides line up with TRBD2. V lost 4 bases to trimming and J lost 3 bases; unmatched junction nucleotides: 8. This CDR3 has 16 residues. Germline CDR1 reads SGHTA; CDR2 reads FQGNSA. The full variable domain, rest sourced from reference TRBV7-2 and TRBJ2-2, is GAGVSQSPSNKVTEKGKDVELRCDPISGHTALYWYRQSLGQGLEFLIYFQGNSAPDKSGLPSDRFSAERTGGSVSTLTIQRTQQEDSAVYLCASSSRAAGDTGELFFGEGSRLTVL.

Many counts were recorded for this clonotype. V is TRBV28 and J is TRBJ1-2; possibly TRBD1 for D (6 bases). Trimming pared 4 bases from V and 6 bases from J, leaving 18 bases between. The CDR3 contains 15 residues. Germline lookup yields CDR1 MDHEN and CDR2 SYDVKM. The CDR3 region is CASSSSLTGGHGYTF. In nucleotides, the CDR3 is TGTGCCAGCAGTTCTTCATTGACAGGAGGCCATGGCTACACCTTC.

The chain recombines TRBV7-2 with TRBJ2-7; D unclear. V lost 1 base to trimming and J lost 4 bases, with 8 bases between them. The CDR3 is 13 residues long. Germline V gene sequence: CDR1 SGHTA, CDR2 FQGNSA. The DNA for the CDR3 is TGTGCCAGCAGCTTAGAGGGCGAATACGAGCAGTACTTC. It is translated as CASSLEGEYEQYF.

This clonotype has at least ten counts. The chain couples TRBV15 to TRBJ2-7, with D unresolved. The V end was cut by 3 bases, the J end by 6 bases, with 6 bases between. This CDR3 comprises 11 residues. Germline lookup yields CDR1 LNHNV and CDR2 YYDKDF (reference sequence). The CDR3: CATSRLGEQYF. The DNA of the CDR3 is TGTGCCACCAGCAGGTTGGGCGAGCAGTACTTC.

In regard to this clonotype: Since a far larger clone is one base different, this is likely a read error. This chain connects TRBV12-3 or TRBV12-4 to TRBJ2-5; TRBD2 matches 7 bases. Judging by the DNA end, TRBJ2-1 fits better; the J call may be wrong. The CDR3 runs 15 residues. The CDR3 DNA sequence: TGTGCCAGCAGCCGGAGGGAGGGCTCCTGCAATGAGCAGTTCTTC. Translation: CASSRREGSCNEQFF.

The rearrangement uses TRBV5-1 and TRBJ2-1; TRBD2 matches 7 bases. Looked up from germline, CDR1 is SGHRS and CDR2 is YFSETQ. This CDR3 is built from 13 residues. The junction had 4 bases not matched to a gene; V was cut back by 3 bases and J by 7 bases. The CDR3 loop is CASSWASGNEQFF. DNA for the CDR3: TGCGCCAGCAGCTGGGCTAGCGGTAATGAGCAGTTCTTC.

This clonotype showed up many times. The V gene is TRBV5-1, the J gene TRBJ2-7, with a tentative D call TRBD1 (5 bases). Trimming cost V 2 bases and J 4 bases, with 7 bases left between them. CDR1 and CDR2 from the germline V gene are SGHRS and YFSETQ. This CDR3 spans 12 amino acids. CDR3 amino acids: CASSFTGYEQYF. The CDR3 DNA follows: TGCGCCAGCAGCTTCACAGGATACGAGCAGTACTTC.

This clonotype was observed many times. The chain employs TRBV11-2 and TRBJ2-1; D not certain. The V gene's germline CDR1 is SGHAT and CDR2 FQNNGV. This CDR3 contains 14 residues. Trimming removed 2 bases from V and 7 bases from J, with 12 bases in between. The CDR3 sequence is CASSLLRSLNEQFF. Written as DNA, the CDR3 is TGTGCCAGCAGCTTACTACGGAGTCTAAATGAGCAGTTCTTC.

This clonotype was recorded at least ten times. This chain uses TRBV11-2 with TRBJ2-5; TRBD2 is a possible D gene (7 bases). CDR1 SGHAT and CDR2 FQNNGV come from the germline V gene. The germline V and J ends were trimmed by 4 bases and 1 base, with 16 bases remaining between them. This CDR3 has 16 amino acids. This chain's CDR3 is CASSWLAGAPQETQYF. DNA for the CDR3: TGTGCCAGCAGCTGGCTGGCGGGGGCACCCCAAGAGACCCAGTACTTC. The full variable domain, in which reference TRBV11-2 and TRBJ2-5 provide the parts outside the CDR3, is EAGVAQSPRYKIIEKRQSVAFWCNPISGHATLYWYQQILGQGPKLLIQFQNNGVVDDSQLPKDRFSAERLKGVDSTLKIQPAKLEDSAVYLCASSWLAGAPQETQYFGPGTRLLVL.

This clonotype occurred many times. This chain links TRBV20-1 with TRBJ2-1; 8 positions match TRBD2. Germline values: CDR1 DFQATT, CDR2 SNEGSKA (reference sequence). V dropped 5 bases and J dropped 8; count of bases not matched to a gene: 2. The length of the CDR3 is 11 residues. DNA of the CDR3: TGCAGTGCTGGACTAGCACATGAGCAGTTCTTC. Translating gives CSAGLAHEQFF.

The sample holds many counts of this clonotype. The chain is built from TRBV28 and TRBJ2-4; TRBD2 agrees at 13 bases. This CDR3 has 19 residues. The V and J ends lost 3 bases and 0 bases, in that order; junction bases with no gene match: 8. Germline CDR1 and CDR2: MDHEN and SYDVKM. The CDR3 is CASSFTSGRAALAKNIQYF. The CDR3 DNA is TGTGCCAGCAGTTTCACTAGCGGGAGGGCCGCACTAGCCAAAAACATTCAGTACTTC. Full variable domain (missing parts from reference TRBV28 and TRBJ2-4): DVKVTQSSRYLVKRTGEKVFLECVQDMDHENMFWYRQDPGLGLRLIYFSYDVKMKEKGDIPEGYSVSREKKERFSLILESASTNQTSMYLCASSFTSGRAALAKNIQYFGAGTRLSVL.

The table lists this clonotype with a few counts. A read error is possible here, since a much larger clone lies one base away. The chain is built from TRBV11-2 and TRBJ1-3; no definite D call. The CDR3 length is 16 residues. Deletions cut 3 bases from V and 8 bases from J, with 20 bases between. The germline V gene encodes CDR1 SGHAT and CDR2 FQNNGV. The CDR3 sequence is CASSFFPGQDRHTIYF. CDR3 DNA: TGTGCCAGCAGCTTTTTCCCGGGCCAAGACCGACACACCATATATTTT. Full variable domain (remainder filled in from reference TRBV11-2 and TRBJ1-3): EAGVAQSPRYKIIEKRQSVAFWCNPISGHATLYWYQQILGQGPKLLIQFQNNGVVDDSQLPKDRFSAERLKGVDSTLKIQPAKLEDSAVYLCASSFFPGQDRHTIYFGEGSWLTVV.

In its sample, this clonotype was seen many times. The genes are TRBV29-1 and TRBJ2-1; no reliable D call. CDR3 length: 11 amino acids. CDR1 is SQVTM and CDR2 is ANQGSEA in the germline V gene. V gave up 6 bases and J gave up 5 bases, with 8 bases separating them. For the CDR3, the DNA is TGCAGCGTGGCCGGCGACAATGAGCAGTTCTTC. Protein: CSVAGDNEQFF.

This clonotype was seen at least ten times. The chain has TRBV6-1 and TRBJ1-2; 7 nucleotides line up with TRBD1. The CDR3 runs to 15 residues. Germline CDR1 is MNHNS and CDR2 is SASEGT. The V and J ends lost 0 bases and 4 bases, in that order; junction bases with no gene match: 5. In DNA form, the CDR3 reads TGTGCCAGCAGTGAAGCGGACAGGAGAGGCTATGGCTACACCTTC. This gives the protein CASSEADRRGYGYTF.

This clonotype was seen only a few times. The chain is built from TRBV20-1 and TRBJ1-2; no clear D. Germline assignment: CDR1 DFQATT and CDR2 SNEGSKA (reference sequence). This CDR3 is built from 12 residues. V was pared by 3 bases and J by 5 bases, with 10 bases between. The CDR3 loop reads CSASIAGYGYTF. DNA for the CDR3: TGCAGTGCTAGTATAGCAGGTTATGGCTACACCTTC.

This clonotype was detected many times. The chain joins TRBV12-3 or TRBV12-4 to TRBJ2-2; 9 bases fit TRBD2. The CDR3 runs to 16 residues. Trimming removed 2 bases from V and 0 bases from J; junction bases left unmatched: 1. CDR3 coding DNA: TGTGCCAGCAGTTTACTAGCGGGAACGAACACCGGGGAGCTGTTTTTT. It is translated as CASSLLAGTNTGELFF.

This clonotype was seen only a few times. The CDR3 is CACASGSSYEQYF. The CDR3 nucleotides read TGTGCCTGTGCTAGCGGGAGCTCCTACGAGCAGTACTTC. V gene TRBV30 combines with J gene TRBJ2-7; 10 bases map to TRBD2. The CDR3 is 13 residues long. Per the germline V gene, CDR1 is GTSNPN and CDR2 is SVGIG (reference sequence). Unmatched junction bases numbered 2, after V lost 6 bases and J lost 0 bases.

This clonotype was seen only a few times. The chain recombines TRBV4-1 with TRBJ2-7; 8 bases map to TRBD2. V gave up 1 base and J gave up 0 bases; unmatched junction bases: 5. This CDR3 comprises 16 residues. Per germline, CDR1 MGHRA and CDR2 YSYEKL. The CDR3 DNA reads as TGCGCCAGCAGCCAAGGTGGTAGCGGGAACTCCTACGAGCAGTACTTC. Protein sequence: CASSQGGSGNSYEQYF.

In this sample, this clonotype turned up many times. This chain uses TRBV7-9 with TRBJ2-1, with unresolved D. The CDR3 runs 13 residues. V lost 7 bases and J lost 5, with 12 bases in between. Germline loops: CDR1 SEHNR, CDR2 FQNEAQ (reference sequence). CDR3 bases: TGTGCCAGCAAGACTGGCCTGGACAATGAGCAGTTCTTC. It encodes CASKTGLDNEQFF.

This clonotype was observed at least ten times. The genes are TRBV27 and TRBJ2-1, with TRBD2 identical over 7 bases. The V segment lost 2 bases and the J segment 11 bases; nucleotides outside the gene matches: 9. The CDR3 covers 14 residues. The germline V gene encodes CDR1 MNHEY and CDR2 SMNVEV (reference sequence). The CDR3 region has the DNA TGTGCCAGCAGTTTAAAGAGTCTAGCGGCGAAGCAGTTCTTC. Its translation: CASSLKSLAAKQFF.

The CDR3 protein is CASSLLARGARNEQYF. The CDR3 DNA is TGTGCCAGCAGTTTACTCGCCAGGGGCGCACGAAACGAGCAGTACTTC. The V call is TRBV28, the J call TRBJ2-7; a possible D gene is TRBD1 (6 bases). With 2 bases removed from V and 5 bases from J, the gap between germline ends came to 19 bases. The CDR3 is 16 amino acids. The germline CDR1 and CDR2 sequences are MDHEN and SYDVKM. Based on the CDR3 plus reference TRBV28 and TRBJ2-7, the full variable domain is DVKVTQSSRYLVKRTGEKVFLECVQDMDHENMFWYRQDPGLGLRLIYFSYDVKMKEKGDIPEGYSVSREKKERFSLILESASTNQTSMYLCASSLLARGARNEQYFGPGTRLTVT.

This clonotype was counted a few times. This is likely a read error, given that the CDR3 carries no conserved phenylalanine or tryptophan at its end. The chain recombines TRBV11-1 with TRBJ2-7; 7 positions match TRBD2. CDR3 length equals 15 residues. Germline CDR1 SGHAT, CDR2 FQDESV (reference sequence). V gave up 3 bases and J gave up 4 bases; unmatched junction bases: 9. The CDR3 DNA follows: TGTGCCAGCAGCTTGGAGGTAGCGGGCCTATACGAGCAGTACCTC. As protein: CASSLEVAGLYEQYL.